This T cell receptor (beta chain) was captured by sequencing in a study of cytomegalovirus exposure and HLA in healthy donors. As to this clone: The antigen remains undetermined.

Sequenced by immunoSEQ multiplex PCR; TCRdb stores in-frame clones only, minus some. Of around 150,000 clones in the sample, 70% to 85% are singletons; the top ten hold roughly 27%. Study-wide points: The study labeled 170 or so TCR beta chains cytomegalovirus-associated. Within the 90 to 150 validation repertoires, first-cohort TCR clusters tended to co-occur, according to a later analysis.

CDR1 is LNHDA, CDR2 SQIVND, per germline (reference sequence). V was clipped by 1 base and J by 2 bases, with 9 bases between them. The length of the CDR3 is 14 residues. The rearrangement joins TRBV19 to TRBJ2-7; D is perhaps TRBD2 (6 bases). The source of this sequence is a man aged 30-40 years in good health and CMV-seropositive. The sample taken for sequencing was PBMCs. The CDR3 loop is CASSIVGGTYEQYF. The CDR3 DNA reads as TGTGCCAGTAGTATAGTTGGCGGGACCTACGAGCAGTACTTC.